This T cell receptor beta chain was sequenced during a study of blood T cell repertoires in COVID-19. Looking at the study overall: Samples of COVID-19 (acute and convalescent) were obtained from the United States, Italy and Spain. PBMCs, B-cell-depleted T cells, or T cells were the source of the cDNA or gDNA that made up the material.

Study processing details: Amplification of reference gene primers was used by the study to estimate nucleated cell counts. Clones were read by immunoSEQ multiplex PCR, and TCRdb kept only the in-frame ones, dropping some. The V and J calls and clone size were taken over from that table, and D and trimming were inferred from the DNA. The sample lists about 150,000 clones, around 79% seen once, with about 1.8% in the top ten. Trimming removed 0 bases at V and 7 bases at J, with 10 bases between. The CDR3 is 14 residues long. In germline, CDR1 is SGHKS, CDR2 YYEKEE (reference sequence). This clone was picked up many times.

The clonotype comes from a man aged 80 or over with acute or convalescent COVID-19. The chain combines TRBV5-5 with TRBJ1-4; D ambiguous. The specimen sequenced was peripheral blood. CDR3 nucleotides: TGTGCCAGCAGCTTGGGGCAGAACACTGAAAAACTGTTTTTT. It codes for CASSLGQNTEKLFF.